The clone carrying this T cell receptor beta chain was counted many times. The antigen remains undetermined. The source of the sample is a study of spatial heterogeneity in lung cancer. Whole-study context: The approximately 77 donors had untreated early-stage non-small cell lung cancer. The authors sequenced available follow-up PBMC samples, taken a median of about 24 months after resection.

Time point specified: blood at routine non-recurrence follow-up after resection. The input material, whole RNA from tumor, nontumor lung or frozen PBMC, was sequenced unsorted. The CDR3 is made up of 15 amino acids. Germline CDR1 is SEHNR and CDR2 is FQNEAQ (reference sequence). V was shortened by 10 bases and J by 0 bases, with 15 bases between the two germline ends. Every molecule of TCR cDNA had its own unique molecular identifier. Each CDR3 protein is one row after TCRdb ran MiXCR on the 5' RACE reads. The sample has about 52,000 distinct CDR3 sequences; around 7% are singletons. The study, taken as a whole, reports: Whereas they appeared in blood less at follow-up, ubiquitous expanded tumor TCRs appeared there more at resection.

This rearrangement joins TRBV7-9 to TRBJ2-2; D possibly uses TRBD1 or TRBD2 (5 bases each). The specimen was PBMCs, collected at follow-up. This TCR derives from a female donor with early-stage non-small cell lung cancer. The CDR3 nucleotides read TGTGCCAACCCTAGCAGGGTTGCGAACACCGGGGAGCTGTTTTTT. Translating it yields CANPSRVANTGELFF.